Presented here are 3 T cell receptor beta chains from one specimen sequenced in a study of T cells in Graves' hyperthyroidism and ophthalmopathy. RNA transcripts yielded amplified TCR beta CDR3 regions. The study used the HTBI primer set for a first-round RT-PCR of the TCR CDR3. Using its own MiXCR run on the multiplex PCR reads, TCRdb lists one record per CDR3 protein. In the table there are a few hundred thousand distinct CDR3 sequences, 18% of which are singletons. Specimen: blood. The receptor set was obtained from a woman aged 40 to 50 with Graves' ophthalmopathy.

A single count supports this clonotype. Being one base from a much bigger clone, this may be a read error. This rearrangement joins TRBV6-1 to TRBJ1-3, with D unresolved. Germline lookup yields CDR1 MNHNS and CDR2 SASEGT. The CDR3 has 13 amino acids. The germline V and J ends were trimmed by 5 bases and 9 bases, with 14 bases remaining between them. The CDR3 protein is CASSSLDSSTIYF. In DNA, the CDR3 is TGTGCCAGCAGTAGCCTTGACTCATCCACCATATATTTT.

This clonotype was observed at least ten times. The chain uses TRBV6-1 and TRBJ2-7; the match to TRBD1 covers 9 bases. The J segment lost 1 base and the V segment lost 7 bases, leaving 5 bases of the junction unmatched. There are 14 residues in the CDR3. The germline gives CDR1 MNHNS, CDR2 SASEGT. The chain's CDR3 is CASNPGQGSYEQYF. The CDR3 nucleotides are TGTGCCAGCAACCCGGGACAGGGATCCTACGAGCAGTACTTC.

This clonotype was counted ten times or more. The CDR3 loop reads CASRRMGGSAEAFF. In DNA, the CDR3 is TGTGCCAGCAGGCGTATGGGGGGCTCGGCTGAAGCTTTCTTT. The chain uses TRBV11-2 and TRBJ1-1; possible D gene TRBD1, 6 bases. This CDR3 contains 14 residues. Germline V gives CDR1 SGHAT, CDR2 FQNNGV. V lost 6 bases and J lost 6, with 17 bases in between.